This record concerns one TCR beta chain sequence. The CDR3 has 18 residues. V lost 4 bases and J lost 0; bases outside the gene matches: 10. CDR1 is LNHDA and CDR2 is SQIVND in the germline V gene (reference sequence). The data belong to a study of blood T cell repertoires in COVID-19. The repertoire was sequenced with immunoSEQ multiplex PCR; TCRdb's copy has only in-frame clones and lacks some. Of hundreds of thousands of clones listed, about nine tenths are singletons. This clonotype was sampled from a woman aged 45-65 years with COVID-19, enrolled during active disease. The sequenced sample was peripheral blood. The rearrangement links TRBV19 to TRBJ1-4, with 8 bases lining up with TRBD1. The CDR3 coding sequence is TGTGCCAGTAGTACCCGAGACAGGGGCCCTGCAACTAATGAAAAACTGTTTTTT. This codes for CASSTRDRGPATNEKLFF.